This is a list of T cell receptor beta chains from one sample in a study of shared T cell receptors in the human thymus. Method: immunoSEQ multiplex PCR; TCRdb's copy keeps in-frame clones and lacks some. Counted here are about 660,000 clones, roughly 90% occurring once; the ten biggest clones make up about 0.01%. These data were also reused for a study on human thymus T cells.

Source material: thymocytes. The source of these receptors is a boy under two years old with a congenital heart defect. Each CDR3 is given with its conserved first and last residue. Fields, in order: clone size, V gene, D gene, J gene, CDR3 protein, CDR3 DNA. A D gene is named only where the DNA matches it firmly. Clone size is shown for a subset of rows, as once, few, many or a class of expanded clone.

>.|TRBV10-3|TRBD2|TRBJ2-1
CAASGREVPYNEQFF
TGTGCCGCCTCGGGGCGGGAGGTACCCTACAATGAGCAGTTCTTC
>.|TRBV28|TRBD2|TRBJ2-7
CASRGTSGREAYEQYF
TGTGCCAGCAGGGGGACTAGCGGGAGGGAGGCCTACGAGCAGTACTTC
>few|TRBV10-2|TRBD2|TRBJ2-7
CASSESRLAGALEQYF
TGCGCCAGCAGTGAGTCGAGGCTAGCGGGAGCTCTCGAGCAGTACTTC
>.|TRBV15|.|TRBJ2-7
CATSTGMGTYEQYF
TGTGCCACCAGCACGGGAATGGGGACCTACGAGCAGTACTTC
>.|TRBV4-3|.|TRBJ2-1
CASSQATSWGSYNEQFF
TGCGCCAGCAGCCAAGCTACTAGCTGGGGGTCCTACAATGAGCAGTTCTTC
>.|TRBV28|TRBD1|TRBJ1-5
CASSSHLTGLNQPQHF
TGTGCCAGCAGTTCTCACCTGACAGGGCTAAATCAGCCCCAGCATTTT
>.|TRBV9|TRBD1|TRBJ2-5
CASSGMGQGHQETQYF
TGTGCCAGCAGCGGAATGGGACAGGGCCACCAAGAGACCCAGTACTTC
>.|TRBV18|TRBD1|TRBJ1-1
CASSPAGQGPEAFF
TGTGCCAGCTCACCGGCGGGACAGGGCCCTGAAGCTTTCTTT
>.|TRBV9|TRBD1|TRBJ2-7
CASSPRQGADEQYF
TGTGCCAGCAGCCCCCGACAGGGGGCCGACGAGCAGTACTTC
>few|TRBV11-2|TRBD2|TRBJ2-1
CASSSLRLLAGVPQFF
TGTGCCAGCAGCTCCCTAAGGTTACTAGCGGGAGTCCCCCAGTTCTTC
>.|TRBV29-1|.|TRBJ2-7
CSVGKPGSSYEQYF
TGCAGCGTCGGTAAACCGGGATCCTCCTACGAGCAGTACTTC
>.|TRBV7-2|TRBD1|TRBJ1-2
CASRGRGAYGYTF
TGTGCCAGCAGGGGCAGGGGGGCCTATGGCTACACCTTC
>.|TRBV15|.|TRBJ1-3
CATTRAGGSGNTIYF
TGTGCCACCACCCGTGCCGGGGGCTCTGGAAACACCATATATTTT
>few|TRBV6-5|.|TRBJ1-3
CAREAGAGNTIYF
TGTGCCAGAGAGGCAGGGGCTGGAAACACCATATATTTT